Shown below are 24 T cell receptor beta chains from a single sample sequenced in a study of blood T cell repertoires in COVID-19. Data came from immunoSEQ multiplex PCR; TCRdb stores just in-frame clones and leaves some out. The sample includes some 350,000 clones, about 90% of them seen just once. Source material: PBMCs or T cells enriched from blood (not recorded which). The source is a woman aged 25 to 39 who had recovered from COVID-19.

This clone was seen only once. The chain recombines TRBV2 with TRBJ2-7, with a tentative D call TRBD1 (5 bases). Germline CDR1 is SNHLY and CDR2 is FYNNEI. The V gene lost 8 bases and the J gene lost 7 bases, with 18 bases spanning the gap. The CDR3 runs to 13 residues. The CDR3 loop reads CASVRGSQEEQYF. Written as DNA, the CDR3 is TGTGCCAGCGTAAGGGGCAGTCAGGAGGAGCAGTACTTC.

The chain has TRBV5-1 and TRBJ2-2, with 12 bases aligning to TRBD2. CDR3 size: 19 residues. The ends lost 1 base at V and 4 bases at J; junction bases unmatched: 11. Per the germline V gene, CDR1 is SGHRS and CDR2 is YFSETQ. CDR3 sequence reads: CASSLKRLAGEASTGELFF. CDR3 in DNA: TGCGCCAGCAGCTTGAAACGACTAGCGGGAGAGGCTAGCACCGGGGAGCTGTTTTTT.

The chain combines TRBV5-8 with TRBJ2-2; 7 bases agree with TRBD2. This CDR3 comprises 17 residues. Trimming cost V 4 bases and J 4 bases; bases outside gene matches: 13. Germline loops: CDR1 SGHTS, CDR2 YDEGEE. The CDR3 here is CASSPWGLSRGTGELFF. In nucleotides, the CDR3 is TGTGCCAGCAGCCCCTGGGGACTAAGTAGAGGCACCGGGGAGCTGTTTTTT.

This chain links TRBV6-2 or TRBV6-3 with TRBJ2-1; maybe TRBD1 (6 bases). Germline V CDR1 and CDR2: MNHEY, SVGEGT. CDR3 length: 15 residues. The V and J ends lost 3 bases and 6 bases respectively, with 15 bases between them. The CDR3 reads CASSYGQGPTNEQFF. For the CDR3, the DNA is TGTGCCAGCAGTTATGGGCAGGGGCCTACCAATGAGCAGTTCTTC.

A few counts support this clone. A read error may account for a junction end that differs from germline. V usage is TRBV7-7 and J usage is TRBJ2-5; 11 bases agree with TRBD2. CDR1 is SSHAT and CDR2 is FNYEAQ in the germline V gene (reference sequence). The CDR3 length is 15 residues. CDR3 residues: CASSHSGGAGETQYF. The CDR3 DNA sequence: TGTGCTAGCAGCCATAGCGGGGGGGCCGGGGAGACCCAGTACTTC. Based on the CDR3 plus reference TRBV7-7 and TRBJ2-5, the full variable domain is GAGVSQSPRYKVTKRGQDVTLRCDPISSHATLYWYQQALGQGPEFLTYFNYEAQPDKSGLPSDRFSAERPEGSISTLTIQRTEQRDSAMYRCASSHSGGAGETQYFGPGTRLLVL.

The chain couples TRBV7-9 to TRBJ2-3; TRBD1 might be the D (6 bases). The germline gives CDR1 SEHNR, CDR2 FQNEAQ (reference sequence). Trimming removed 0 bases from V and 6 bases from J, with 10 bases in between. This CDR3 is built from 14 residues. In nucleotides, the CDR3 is TGTGCCAGCAGCTTAGCCAATGGGGGCGATACGCAGTATTTT. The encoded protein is CASSLANGGDTQYF.

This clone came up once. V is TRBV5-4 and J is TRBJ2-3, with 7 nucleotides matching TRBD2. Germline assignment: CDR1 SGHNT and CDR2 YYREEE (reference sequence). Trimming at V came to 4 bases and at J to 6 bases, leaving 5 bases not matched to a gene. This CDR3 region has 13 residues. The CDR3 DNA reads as TGTGCCAGCAGCCTACTGGGGGGGGATACGCAGTATTTT. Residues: CASSLLGGDTQYF.

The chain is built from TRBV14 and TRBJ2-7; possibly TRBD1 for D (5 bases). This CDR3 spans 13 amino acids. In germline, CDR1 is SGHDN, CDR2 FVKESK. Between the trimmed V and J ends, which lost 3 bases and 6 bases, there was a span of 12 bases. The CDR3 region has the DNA TGTGCCAGCAGCCAGCTACAGGATTTCGAGCAGTACTTC. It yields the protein CASSQLQDFEQYF. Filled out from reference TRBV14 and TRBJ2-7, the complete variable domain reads EAGVTQFPSHSVIEKGQTVTLRCDPISGHDNLYWYRRVMGKEIKFLLHFVKESKQDESGMPNNRFLAERTGGTYSTLKVQPAELEDSGVYFCASSQLQDFEQYFGPGTRLTVT.

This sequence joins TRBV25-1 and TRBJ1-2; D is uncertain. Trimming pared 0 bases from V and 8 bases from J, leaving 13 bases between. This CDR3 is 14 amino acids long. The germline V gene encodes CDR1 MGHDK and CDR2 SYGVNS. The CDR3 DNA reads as TGTGCCAGCAGTGAATATCCCCTCCGAGAGGGCTACACCTTC. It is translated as CASSEYPLREGYTF.

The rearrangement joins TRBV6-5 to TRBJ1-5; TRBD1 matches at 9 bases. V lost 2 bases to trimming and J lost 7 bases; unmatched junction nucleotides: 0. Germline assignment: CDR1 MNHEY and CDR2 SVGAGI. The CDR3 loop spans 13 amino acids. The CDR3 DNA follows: TGTGCCAGCAGTTACGACAGGGGGCAGCCCCAGCATTTT. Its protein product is CASSYDRGQPQHF.

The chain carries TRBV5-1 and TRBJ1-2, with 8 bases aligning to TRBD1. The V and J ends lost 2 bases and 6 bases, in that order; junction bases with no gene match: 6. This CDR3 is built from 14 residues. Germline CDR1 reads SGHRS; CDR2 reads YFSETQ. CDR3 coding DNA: TGCGCCAGCAGCTTCGCACAGGGGGGGCATGGCTACACCTTC. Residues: CASSFAQGGHGYTF.

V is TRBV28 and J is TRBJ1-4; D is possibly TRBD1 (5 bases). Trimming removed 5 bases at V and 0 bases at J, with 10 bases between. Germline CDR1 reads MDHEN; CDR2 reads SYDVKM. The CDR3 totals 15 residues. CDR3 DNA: TGTGCCAGCAGTCCTCCCAGGGCAACTAATGAAAAACTGTTTTTT. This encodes CASSPPRATNEKLFF.

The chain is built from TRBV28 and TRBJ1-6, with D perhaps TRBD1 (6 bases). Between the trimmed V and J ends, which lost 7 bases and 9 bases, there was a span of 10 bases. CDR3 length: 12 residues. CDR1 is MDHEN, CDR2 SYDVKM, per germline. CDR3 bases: TGTGCCAGCACGGGGGGCGGTTCACCCCTCCACTTT. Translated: CASTGGGSPLHF.

This chain's CDR3 is CASSLETGNEKLFF. As DNA, the CDR3 is TGCGCCAGCAGCTTGGAAACAGGGAACGAAAAACTGTTTTTT. The chain is built from TRBV5-1 and TRBJ1-4, with D perhaps matching TRBD1 (6 bases). V gave up 0 bases and J gave up 8 bases, with 11 bases separating them. The CDR3 extends over 14 amino acids. Germline CDR1 and CDR2: SGHRS and YFSETQ.

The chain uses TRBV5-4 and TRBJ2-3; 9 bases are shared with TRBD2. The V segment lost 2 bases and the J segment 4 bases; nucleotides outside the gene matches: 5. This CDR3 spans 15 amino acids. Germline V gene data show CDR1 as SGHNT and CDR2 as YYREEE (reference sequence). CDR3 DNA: TGTGCCAGCAGCTTTAGCGGGAGCCTCGCAGATACGCAGTATTTT. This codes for CASSFSGSLADTQYF.

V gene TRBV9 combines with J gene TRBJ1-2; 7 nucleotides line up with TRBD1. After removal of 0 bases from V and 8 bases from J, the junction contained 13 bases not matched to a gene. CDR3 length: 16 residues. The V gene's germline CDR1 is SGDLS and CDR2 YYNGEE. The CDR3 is CASSVGGQEQGKGYTF. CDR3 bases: TGTGCCAGCAGCGTAGGGGGTCAGGAACAGGGGAAAGGCTACACCTTC.

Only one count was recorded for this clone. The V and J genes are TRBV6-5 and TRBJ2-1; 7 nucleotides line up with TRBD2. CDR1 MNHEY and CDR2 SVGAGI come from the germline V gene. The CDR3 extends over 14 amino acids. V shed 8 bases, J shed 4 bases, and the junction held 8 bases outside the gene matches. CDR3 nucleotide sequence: TGTGCCAGCGGAGGGGCTAGCGGTTACAATGAGCAGTTCTTC. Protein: CASGGASGYNEQFF.

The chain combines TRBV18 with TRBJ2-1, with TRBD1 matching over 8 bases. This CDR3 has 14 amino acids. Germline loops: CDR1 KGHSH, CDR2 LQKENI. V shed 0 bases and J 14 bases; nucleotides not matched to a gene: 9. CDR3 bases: TGTGCCAGCTCACCACCGGCAGGGGGCGCATCAAAGTTCTTC. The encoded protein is CASSPPAGGASKFF.

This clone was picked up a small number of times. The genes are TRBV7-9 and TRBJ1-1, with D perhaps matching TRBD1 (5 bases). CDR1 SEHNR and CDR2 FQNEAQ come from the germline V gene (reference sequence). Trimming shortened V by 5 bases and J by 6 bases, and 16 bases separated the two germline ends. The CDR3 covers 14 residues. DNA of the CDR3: TGTGCCAGCAGCCCGGCCAGGGATAACGCTGAAGCTTTCTTT. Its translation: CASSPARDNAEAFF. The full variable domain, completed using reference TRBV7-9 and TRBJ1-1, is DTGVSQNPRHKITKRGQNVTFRCDPISEHNRLYWYRQTLGQGPEFLTYFQNEAQLEKSRLLSDRFSAERPKGSFSTLEIQRTEQGDSAMYLCASSPARDNAEAFFGQGTRLTVV.

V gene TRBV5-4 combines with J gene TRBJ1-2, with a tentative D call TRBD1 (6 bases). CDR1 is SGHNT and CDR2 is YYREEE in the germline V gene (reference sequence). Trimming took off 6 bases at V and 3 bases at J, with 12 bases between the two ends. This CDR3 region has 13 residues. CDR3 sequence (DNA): TGTGCCAGCACCGATAGGACAGACTATGGCTACACCTTC. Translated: CASTDRTDYGYTF.

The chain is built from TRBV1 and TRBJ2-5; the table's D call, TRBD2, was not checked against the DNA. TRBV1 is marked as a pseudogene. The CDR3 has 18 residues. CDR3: CTSSQEALAGPSQETQYF. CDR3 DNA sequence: TGCACCAGCAGCCAAGAGGCTCTAGCGGGACCCTCTCAAGAGACCCAGTACTTC.

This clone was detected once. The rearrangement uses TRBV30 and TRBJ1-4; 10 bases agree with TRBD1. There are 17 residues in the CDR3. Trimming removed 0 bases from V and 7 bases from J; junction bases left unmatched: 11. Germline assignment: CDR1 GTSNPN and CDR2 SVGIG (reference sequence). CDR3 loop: CAWSVLFLGQGGEKLFF. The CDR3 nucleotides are TGTGCCTGGAGTGTATTATTTCTAGGACAGGGGGGTGAAAAACTGTTTTTT.

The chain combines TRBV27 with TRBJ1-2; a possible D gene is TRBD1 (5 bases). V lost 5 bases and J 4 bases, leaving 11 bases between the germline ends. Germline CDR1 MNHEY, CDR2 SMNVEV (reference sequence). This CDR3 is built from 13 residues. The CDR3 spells CASSPQGGYGYTF. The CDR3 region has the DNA TGTGCCAGCAGTCCCCAGGGTGGCTATGGCTACACCTTC.

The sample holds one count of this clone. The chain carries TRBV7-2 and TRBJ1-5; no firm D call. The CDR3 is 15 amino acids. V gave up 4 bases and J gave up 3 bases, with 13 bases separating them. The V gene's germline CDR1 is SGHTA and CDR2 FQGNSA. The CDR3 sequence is CASSSESGLNQPQHF. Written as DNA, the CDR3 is TGTGCCAGCAGCTCAGAGTCAGGACTCAATCAGCCCCAGCATTTT.